The clone carrying this TCR beta chain turned up a few times. Antigen specificity is unknown. These data come from a study of OX40 agonist ivuxolimab in advanced cancers. Study outcomes and limitations: A proportion of nonresponders additionally exhibited low normalized T-cell clonal expansion.

Repertoires were generated with immunoSEQ multiplex PCR, while TCRdb's copy carries only in-frame clones and drops some. The sample has tens of thousands of clones; roughly four fifths are singletons. Trimming shortened V by 3 bases and J by 2 bases, and 10 bases separated the two germline ends. The germline V gene encodes CDR1 MGHRA and CDR2 YSYEKL. The CDR3 runs to 14 residues. The investigators sampled blood at baseline, at cycle 4 day 1, and at cycle 7 day 1. The TCR comes from an adult with an advanced solid tumor such as melanoma, head and neck, liver or kidney cancer. Sequencing was performed on CD4+ or CD8+ T cells sorted from blood, taken in a trial of the OX40 agonist ivuxolimab. This chain uses TRBV4-1 with TRBJ1-2, with unresolved D. The CDR3 here is CASSHVGKNYGYTF. CDR3 in DNA: TGCGCCAGCAGCCACGTGGGTAAGAACTATGGCTACACCTTC.